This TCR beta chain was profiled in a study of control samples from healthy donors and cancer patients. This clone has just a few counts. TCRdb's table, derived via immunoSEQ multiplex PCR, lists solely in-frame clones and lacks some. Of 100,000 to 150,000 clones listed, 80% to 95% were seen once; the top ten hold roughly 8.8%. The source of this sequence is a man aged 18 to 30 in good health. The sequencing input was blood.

CDR3 region: CASSFGQPYEQYF. The CDR3 nucleotides are TGCGCCAGCAGCTTTGGACAGCCCTACGAGCAGTACTTC. V usage is TRBV5-1 and J usage is TRBJ2-7, with D perhaps matching TRBD1 (6 bases). This CDR3 spans 13 amino acids. V lost 2 bases and J 2 bases, leaving 8 bases between the germline ends. Germline CDR1 SGHRS, CDR2 YFSETQ.